The 14 T cell receptor beta chains given below trace back to one sample, sequenced in a study of blood T cell repertoires in COVID-19. Here immunoSEQ multiplex PCR was the method, and the copy in TCRdb shows in-frame clones only, minus some. The profile covers 78,000 or so clones, with approximately 80% appearing a single time and approximately 12% taken by the ten largest. The source material was peripheral blood. All receptors come from a man older than 75 with acute or convalescent COVID-19.

This rearrangement joins TRBV3-1 (or the pseudogene TRBV3-2) to TRBJ1-6, with a weak D call TRBD1 (5 bases). Germline loops: CDR1 LGHDT, CDR2 YNNKEL (reference sequence). V dropped 0 bases and J dropped 6 bases, with 12 bases sitting between them. The CDR3 totals 16 residues. CDR3 bases: TGTGCCAGCAGCCAAGAAGGGTATGGGGCTAATTCACCCCTCCACTTT. Protein: CASSQEGYGANSPLHF.

The rearrangement uses TRBV21-1 and TRBJ2-5; the table gives TRBD1 as D, unverified against the DNA. TRBV21-1 is flagged as a pseudogene. This CDR3 spans 18 amino acids. CDR3 nucleotide sequence: TGTGCCAGCAGCAACGACAGGGGGCCTAGGCTGTTCCAAGAGACCCAGTACTTC. This codes for CASSNDRGPRLFQETQYF.

In its sample, this clone was seen once. J is TRBJ2-7 and V is TRBV3-1 (or the pseudogene TRBV3-2); a weak D match, TRBD2 (5 bases). V was trimmed by 5 bases and J by 7 bases, leaving 18 bases between them. This CDR3 has 14 amino acids. Germline-derived CDR1 and CDR2 are LGHDT and YNNKEL (reference sequence). CDR3 in amino acids: CASSENAGSGEQYF. The CDR3 coding sequence is TGTGCCAGCAGCGAAAACGCAGGCTCGGGGGAGCAGTACTTC.

This clone was seen once. The V call is TRBV4-1, the J call TRBJ2-3; D not resolved. CDR3 size: 16 residues. V lost 1 base to trimming and J lost 0 bases, with 11 bases between them. The germline gives CDR1 MGHRA, CDR2 YSYEKL. CDR3 residues: CASSQVPPPSTDTQYF. The CDR3 DNA reads TGCGCCAGCAGCCAAGTCCCTCCCCCTAGCACAGATACGCAGTATTTT.

CDR3 DNA: TGTGCCAGTAGTATAGGTGGGGACAGTTACGAGCAGTACTTC. Protein product: CASSIGGDSYEQYF. This chain joins TRBV19 and TRBJ2-7; 7 bases align to TRBD1. The CDR3 extends over 14 amino acids. J lost 4 bases, V lost 1 base, and 4 bases had no gene match. CDR1 LNHDA and CDR2 SQIVND come from the germline V gene (reference sequence).

The CDR3 DNA reads as TGTGCTAGTGGTTCCAGACTAGCGGGGCCCACAGATACGCAGTATTTT. This codes for CASGSRLAGPTDTQYF. The J gene is TRBJ2-3, the V gene TRBV12-5; 11 nucleotides align to TRBD2. This CDR3 comprises 16 residues. Germline values: CDR1 LGHNT, CDR2 FRNRAP. V trimming: 4 bases; J trimming: 2 bases; junction bases outside the gene matches: 5.

The V call is TRBV7-3, the J call TRBJ2-3, with TRBD2 matching 9 bases. CDR1 and CDR2 from the germline V gene are SGHTA and FQGTGA. This CDR3 is 17 amino acids long. V lost 1 base, J lost 5 bases, and 10 bases stayed unmatched. Written as DNA, the CDR3 is TGTGCCAGCAGCTTAATCCCGGTGCGGGGGGGCGAAGATACGCAGTATTTT. Amino acids: CASSLIPVRGGEDTQYF.

The V gene is TRBV6-6, the J gene TRBJ2-3, with D possibly TRBD2 on 5 matching bases. The germline gives CDR1 MNHNY, CDR2 SVGAGI (reference sequence). The CDR3 extends over 14 amino acids. Between the trimmed V and J ends, which lost 4 bases and 1 base, there was a span of 9 bases. The chain's CDR3 is CASSFFGGTDTQYF. In nucleotides, the CDR3 is TGTGCCAGCAGTTTTTTCGGGGGCACAGATACGCAGTATTTT.

The rearrangement uses TRBV9 and TRBJ1-2; D possibly corresponds to TRBD1 (6 bases). The CDR3 extends over 14 amino acids. Trimming removed 0 bases from V and 2 bases from J, with 8 bases in between. CDR1 is SGDLS and CDR2 is YYNGEE in the germline V gene. Here the CDR3 DNA reads TGTGCCAGCAGCGTAGCCGGACAGAACTATGGCTACACCTTC. Translating gives CASSVAGQNYGYTF.

This clone has a single count. The rearrangement uses TRBV6-5 and TRBJ2-5; 15 bases match TRBD2. CDR1 MNHEY and CDR2 SVGAGI come from the germline V gene. The CDR3 consists of 15 residues. The V and J ends lost 6 bases and 10 bases, in that order; junction bases with no gene match: 9. The CDR3 sequence is CASRNTGTSGGFQYF. CDR3 nucleotides: TGTGCCAGCAGGAACACTGGGACTAGCGGGGGGTTCCAGTACTTC.

CDR3 coding DNA: TGTGCCAGCAGATTACAGGGGGCTCAGCCCCAGCATTTT. It translates to CASRLQGAQPQHF. The chain couples TRBV2 to TRBJ1-5; TRBD1 matches at 9 bases. The trim removed 6 bases at V and 6 bases at J, leaving 3 bases unmatched. In germline, CDR1 is SNHLY, CDR2 FYNNEI. This CDR3 spans 13 amino acids. The full variable domain, its missing parts supplied by reference TRBV2 and TRBJ1-5, is EPEVTQTPSHQVTQMGQEVILRCVPISNHLYFYWYRQILGQKVEFLVSFYNNEISEKSEIFDDQFSVERPDGSNFTLKIRSTKLEDSAMYFCASRLQGAQPQHFGDGTRLSIL.

The V gene is TRBV30, the J gene TRBJ1-3; the D is unclear. Germline V gives CDR1 GTSNPN, CDR2 SVGIG (reference sequence). The CDR3 is 13 amino acids. The V and J ends lost 2 bases and 1 base respectively, with 6 bases between them. CDR3 residues: CAWSSGSGNTIYF. For the CDR3, the DNA is TGTGCCTGGAGTTCGGGTTCTGGAAACACCATATATTTT.

The chain carries TRBV3-1 (or the pseudogene TRBV3-2) and TRBJ1-4; D gene ambiguous. CDR3 length: 15 amino acids. Germline CDR1 and CDR2: LGHDT and YNNKEL (reference sequence). V dropped 4 bases and J dropped 0 bases, with 9 bases sitting between them. The CDR3 bases are TGTGCCAGCAGCCCGAGGGAGGCAACTAATGAAAAACTGTTTTTT. It specifies CASSPREATNEKLFF.

The chain links TRBV3-1 (or the pseudogene TRBV3-2) to TRBJ1-4; D gene unclear. Per germline, CDR1 LGHDT and CDR2 YNNKEL (reference sequence). Trimming pared 2 bases from V and 8 bases from J, leaving 15 bases between. CDR3 length: 15 residues. DNA for the CDR3: TGTGCCAGCAGCCAATACACAGTTTCTGTAGAAAAACTGTTTTTT. Its protein is CASSQYTVSVEKLFF.